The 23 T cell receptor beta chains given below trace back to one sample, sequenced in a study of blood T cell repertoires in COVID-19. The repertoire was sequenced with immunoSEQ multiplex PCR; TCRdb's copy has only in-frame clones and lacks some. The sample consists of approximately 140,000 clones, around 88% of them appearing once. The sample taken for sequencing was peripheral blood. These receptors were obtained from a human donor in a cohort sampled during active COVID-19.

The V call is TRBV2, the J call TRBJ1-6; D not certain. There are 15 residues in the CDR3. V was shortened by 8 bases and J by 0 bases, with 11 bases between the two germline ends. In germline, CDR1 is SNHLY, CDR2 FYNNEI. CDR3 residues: CASGSGLSYNSPLHF. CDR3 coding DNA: TGTGCCAGCGGTAGCGGGCTCTCCTATAATTCACCCCTCCACTTT. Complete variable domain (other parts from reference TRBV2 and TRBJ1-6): EPEVTQTPSHQVTQMGQEVILRCVPISNHLYFYWYRQILGQKVEFLVSFYNNEISEKSEIFDDQFSVERPDGSNFTLKIRSTKLEDSAMYFCASGSGLSYNSPLHFGNGTRLTVT.

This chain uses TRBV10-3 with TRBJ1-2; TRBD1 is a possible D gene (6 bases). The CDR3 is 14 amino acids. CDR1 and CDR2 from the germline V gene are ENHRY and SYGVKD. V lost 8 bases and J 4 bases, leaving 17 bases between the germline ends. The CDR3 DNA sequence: TGTGCCATCGGCCCAGGGGAATTAGGCTATGGCTACACCTTC. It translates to CAIGPGELGYGYTF.

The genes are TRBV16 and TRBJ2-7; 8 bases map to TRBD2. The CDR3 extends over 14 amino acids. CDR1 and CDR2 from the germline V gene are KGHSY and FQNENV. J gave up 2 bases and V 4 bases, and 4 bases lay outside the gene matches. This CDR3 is CASSPGGGPYEQYF. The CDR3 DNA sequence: TGTGCCAGCAGCCCCGGGGGGGGCCCCTACGAGCAGTACTTC. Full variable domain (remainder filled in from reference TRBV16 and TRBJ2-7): GEEVAQTPKHLVRGEGQKAKLYCAPIKGHSYVFWYQQVLKNEFKFLISFQNENVFDETGMPKERFSAKCLPNSPCSLEIQATKLEDSAVYFCASSPGGGPYEQYFGPGTRLTVT.

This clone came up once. The CDR3: CASSTRTGTGTEAFF. CDR3 bases: TGTGCCAGCAGCACCCGGACAGGAACGGGCACTGAAGCTTTCTTT. This chain links TRBV7-2 with TRBJ1-1; 7 nucleotides match TRBD1. Trimming at V came to 5 bases and at J to 4 bases, leaving 10 bases not matched to a gene. CDR3 length equals 15 residues. Germline CDR1 SGHTA, CDR2 FQGNSA.

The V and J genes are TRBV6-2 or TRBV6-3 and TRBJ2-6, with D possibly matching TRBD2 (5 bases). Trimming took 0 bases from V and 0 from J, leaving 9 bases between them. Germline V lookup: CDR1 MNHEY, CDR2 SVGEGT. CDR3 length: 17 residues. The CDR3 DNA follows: TGTGCCAGCAGTTACTCGAGGGATTCCTCTGGGGCCAACGTCCTGACTTTC. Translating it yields CASSYSRDSSGANVLTF.

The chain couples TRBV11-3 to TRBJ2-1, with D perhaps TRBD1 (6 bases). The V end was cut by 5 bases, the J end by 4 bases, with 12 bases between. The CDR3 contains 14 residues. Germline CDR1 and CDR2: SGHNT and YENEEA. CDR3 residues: CASSPGTGYNEQFF. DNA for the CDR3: TGTGCCAGCAGCCCCGGCACAGGGTACAATGAGCAGTTCTTC.

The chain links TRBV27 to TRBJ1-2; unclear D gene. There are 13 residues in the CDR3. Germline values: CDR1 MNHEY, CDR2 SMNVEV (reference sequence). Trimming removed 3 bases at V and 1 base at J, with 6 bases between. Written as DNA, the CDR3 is TGTGCCAGCAGTTTCTGGAGTAACTATGGCTACACCTTC. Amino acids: CASSFWSNYGYTF.

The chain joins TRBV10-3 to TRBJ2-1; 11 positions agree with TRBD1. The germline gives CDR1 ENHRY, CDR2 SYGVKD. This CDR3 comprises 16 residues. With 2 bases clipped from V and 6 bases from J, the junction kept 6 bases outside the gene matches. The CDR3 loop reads CAISETGTGGRNEQFF. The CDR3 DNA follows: TGTGCCATCAGTGAGACAGGGACAGGGGGGCGCAATGAGCAGTTCTTC.

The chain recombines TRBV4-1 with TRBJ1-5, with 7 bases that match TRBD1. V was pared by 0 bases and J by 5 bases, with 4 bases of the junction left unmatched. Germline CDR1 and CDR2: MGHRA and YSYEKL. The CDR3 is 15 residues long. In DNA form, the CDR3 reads TGCGCCAGCAGCCAAGAAGACAGGGAATATCAGCCCCAGCATTTT. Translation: CASSQEDREYQPQHF.

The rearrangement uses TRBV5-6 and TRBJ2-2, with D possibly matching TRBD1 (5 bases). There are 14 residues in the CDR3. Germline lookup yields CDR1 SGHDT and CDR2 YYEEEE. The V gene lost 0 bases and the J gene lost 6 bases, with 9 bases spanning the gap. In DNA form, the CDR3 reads TGTGCCAGCAGCTTGGGCAGGGCCGCCGGGGAGCTGTTTTTT. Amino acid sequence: CASSLGRAAGELFF.

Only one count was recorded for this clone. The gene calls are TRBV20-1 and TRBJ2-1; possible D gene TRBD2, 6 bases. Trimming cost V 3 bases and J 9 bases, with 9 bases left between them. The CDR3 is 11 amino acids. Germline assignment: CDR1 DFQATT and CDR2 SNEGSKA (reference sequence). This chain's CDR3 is CSASRRGEQFF. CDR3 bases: TGCAGTGCTAGCAGGAGGGGTGAGCAGTTCTTC.

The CDR3 region is CASSPSNSYGYTF. The CDR3 coding sequence is TGTGCCAGCTCACCAAGCAACAGCTATGGCTACACCTTC. J is TRBJ1-2 and V is TRBV18; no clear D gene. With 2 bases removed from V and 4 bases from J, the gap between germline ends came to 8 bases. In germline, CDR1 is KGHSH, CDR2 LQKENI. This CDR3 has 13 amino acids.

This CDR3 reads CASSQGAGLYNEQFF. CDR3 DNA sequence: TGTGCCAGCAGCCAAGGGGCAGGCCTCTACAATGAGCAGTTCTTC. V gene TRBV3-1 (or the pseudogene TRBV3-2) combines with J gene TRBJ2-1; no clear D. Germline assignment: CDR1 LGHDT and CDR2 YNNKEL (reference sequence). The CDR3 has 15 residues. V was clipped by 1 base and J by 3 bases, with 10 bases between them.

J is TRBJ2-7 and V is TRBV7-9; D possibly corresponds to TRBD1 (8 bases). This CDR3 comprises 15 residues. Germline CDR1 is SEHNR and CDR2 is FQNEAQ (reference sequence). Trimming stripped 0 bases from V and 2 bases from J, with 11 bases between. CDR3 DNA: TGTGCCAGCAGCTTAGCACAGGGGGGGACCTACGAGCAGTACTTC. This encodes CASSLAQGGTYEQYF.

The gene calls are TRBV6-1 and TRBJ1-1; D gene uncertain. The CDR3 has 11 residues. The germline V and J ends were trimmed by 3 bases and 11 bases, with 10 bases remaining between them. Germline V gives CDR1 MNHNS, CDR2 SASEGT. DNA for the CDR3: TGTGCCAGCAGTGATTTTGATGCGGCTTTCTTT. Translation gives CASSDFDAAFF.

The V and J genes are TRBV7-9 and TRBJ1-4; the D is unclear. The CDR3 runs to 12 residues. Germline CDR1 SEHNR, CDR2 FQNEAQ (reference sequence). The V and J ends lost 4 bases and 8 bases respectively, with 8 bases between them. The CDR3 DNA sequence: TGTGCCAGCAGCTATTGGGCGGAAAAACTGTTTTTT. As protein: CASSYWAEKLFF.

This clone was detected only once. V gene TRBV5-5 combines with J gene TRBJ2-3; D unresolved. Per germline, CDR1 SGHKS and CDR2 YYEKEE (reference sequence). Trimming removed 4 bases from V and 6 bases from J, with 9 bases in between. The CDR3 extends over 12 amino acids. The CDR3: CASSPELDTQYF. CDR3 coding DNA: TGTGCCAGCAGCCCGGAGCTGGATACGCAGTATTTT.

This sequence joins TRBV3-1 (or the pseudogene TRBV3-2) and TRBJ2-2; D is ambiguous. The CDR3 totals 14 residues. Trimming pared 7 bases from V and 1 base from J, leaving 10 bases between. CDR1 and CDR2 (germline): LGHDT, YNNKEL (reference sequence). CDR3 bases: TGTGCCAGCACCCCTAGAAGGAACACCGGGGAGCTGTTTTTT. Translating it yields CASTPRRNTGELFF.

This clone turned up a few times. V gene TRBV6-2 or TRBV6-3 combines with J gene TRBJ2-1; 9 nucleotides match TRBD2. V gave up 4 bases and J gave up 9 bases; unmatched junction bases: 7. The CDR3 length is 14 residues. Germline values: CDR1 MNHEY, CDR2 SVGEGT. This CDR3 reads CASSSAGGRFEQFF. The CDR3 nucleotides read TGTGCCAGCAGTTCGGCGGGGGGGCGGTTTGAGCAGTTCTTC.

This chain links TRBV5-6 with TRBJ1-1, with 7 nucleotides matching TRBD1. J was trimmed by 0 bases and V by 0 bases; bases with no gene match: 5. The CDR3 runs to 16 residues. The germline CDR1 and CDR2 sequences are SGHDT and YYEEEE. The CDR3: CASSLEKGAMNTEAFF. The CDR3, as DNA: TGTGCCAGCAGCTTGGAGAAGGGGGCCATGAACACTGAAGCTTTCTTT.

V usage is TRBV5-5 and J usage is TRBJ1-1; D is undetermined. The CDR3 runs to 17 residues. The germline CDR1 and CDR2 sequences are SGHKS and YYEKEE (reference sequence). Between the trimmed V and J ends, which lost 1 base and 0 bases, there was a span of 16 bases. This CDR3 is CASSLRREGGMNTEAFF. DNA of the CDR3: TGTGCCAGCAGCTTGAGAAGGGAAGGAGGGATGAACACTGAAGCTTTCTTT.

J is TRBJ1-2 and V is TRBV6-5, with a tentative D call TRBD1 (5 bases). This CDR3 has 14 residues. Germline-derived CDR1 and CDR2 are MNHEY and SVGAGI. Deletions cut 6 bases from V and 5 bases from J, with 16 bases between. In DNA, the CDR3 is TGTGCCAGCAGCTTGGGGGGGGAGAGGTATGGCTACACCTTC. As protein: CASSLGGERYGYTF.

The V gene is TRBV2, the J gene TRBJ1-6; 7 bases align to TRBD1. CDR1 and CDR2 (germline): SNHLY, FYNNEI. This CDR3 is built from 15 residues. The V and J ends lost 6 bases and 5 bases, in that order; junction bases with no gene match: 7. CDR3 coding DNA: TGTGCCAGCAGGAAGGGGGCTGGTCATAATTCACCCCTCCACTTT. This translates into CASRKGAGHNSPLHF.